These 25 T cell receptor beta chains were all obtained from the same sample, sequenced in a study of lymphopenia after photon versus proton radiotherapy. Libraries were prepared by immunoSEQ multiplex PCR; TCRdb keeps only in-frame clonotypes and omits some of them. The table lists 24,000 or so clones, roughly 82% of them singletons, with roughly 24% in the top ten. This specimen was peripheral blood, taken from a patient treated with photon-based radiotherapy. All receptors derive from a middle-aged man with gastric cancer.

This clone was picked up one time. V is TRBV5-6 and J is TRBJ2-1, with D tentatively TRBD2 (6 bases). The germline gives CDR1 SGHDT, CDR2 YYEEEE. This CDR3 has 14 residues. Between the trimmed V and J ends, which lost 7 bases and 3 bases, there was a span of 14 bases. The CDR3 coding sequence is TGTGCCAGCCGGGGGACGGCATACTACAATGAGCAGTTCTTC. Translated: CASRGTAYYNEQFF. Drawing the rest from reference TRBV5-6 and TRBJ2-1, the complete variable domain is DAGVTQSPTHLIKTRGQQVTLRCSPKSGHDTVSWYQQALGQGPQFIFQYYEEEERQRGNFPDRFSGHQFPNYSSELNVNALLLGDSALYLCASRGTAYYNEQFFGPGTRLTVL.

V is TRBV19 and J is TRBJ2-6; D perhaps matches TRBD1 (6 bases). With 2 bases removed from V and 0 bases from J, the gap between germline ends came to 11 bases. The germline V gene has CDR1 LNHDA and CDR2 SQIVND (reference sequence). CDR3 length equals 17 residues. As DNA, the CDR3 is TGTGCCAGTAGTATAACAGGGACCTCCTCTGGGGCCAACGTCCTGACTTTC. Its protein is CASSITGTSSGANVLTF.

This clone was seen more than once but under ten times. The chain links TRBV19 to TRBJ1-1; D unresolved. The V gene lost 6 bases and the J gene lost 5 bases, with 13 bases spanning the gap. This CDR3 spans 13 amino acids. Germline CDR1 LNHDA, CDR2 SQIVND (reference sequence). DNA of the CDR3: TGTGCCAGTAGCCTTACCCACGGGACTGAAGCTTTCTTT. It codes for CASSLTHGTEAFF.

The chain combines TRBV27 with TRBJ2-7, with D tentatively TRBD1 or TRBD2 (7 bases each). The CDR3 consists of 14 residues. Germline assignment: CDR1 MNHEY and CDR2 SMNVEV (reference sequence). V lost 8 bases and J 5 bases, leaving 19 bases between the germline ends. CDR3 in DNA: TGTGCCAGCGGGGCAGGGGGAGGGTCCCACGAGCAGTACTTC. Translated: CASGAGGGSHEQYF.

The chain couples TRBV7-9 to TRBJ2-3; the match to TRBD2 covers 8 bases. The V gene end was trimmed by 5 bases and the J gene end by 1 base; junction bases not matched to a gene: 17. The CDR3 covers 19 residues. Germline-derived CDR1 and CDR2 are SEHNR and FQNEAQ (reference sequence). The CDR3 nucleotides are TGTGCCAGCAGCCCTGTCCGTGAGCGGGGGACCCGAGGCACAGATACGCAGTATTTT. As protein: CASSPVRERGTRGTDTQYF.

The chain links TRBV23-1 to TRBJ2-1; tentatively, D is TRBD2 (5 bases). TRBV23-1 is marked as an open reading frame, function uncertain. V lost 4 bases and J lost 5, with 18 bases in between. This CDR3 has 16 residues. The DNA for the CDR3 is TGCGCCAGCAGTCGCGGCAGCGGTGCGGATGACAATGAGCAGTTCTTC. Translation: CASSRGSGADDNEQFF.

CDR3 coding DNA: TGTGCCAGTGAGGGGTTGGCCAAAAACATTCAGTACTTC. It encodes CASEGLAKNIQYF. The chain has TRBV2 and TRBJ2-4; perhaps D is TRBD1 or TRBD2 (5 bases each). Deletions cut 9 bases from V and 1 base from J, with 10 bases between. Germline V gives CDR1 SNHLY, CDR2 FYNNEI. There are 13 residues in the CDR3.

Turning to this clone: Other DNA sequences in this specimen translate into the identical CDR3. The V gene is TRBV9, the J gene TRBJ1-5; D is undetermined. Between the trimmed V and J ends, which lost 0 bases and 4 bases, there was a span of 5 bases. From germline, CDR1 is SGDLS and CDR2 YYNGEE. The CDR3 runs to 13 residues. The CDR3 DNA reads TGTGCCAGCAGCGTAGACGGGAATCAGCCCCAGCATTTT. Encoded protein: CASSVDGNQPQHF.

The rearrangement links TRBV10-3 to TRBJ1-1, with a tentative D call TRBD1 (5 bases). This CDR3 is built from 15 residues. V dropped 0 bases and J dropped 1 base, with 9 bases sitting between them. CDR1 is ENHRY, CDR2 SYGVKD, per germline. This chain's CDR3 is CAISESGGRNTEAFF. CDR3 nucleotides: TGTGCCATCAGTGAGTCGGGGGGGAGGAACACTGAAGCTTTCTTT.

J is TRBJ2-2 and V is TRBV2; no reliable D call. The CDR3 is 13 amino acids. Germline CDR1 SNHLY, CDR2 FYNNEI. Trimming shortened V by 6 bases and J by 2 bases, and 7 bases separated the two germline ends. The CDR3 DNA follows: TGTGCCAGCAGCCTATCTAACACCGGGGAGCTGTTTTTT. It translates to CASSLSNTGELFF.

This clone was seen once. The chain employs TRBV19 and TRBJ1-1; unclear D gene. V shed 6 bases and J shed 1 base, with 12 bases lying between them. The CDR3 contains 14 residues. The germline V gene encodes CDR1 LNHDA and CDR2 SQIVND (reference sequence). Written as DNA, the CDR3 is TGTGCCAGTAGCGCCCGTGCCTCGAACACTGAAGCTTTCTTT. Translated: CASSARASNTEAFF. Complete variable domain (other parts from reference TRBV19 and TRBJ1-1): DGGITQSPKYLFRKEGQNVTLSCEQNLNHDAMYWYRQDPGQGLRLIYYSQIVNDFQKGDIAEGYSVSREKKESFPLTVTSAQKNPTAFYLCASSARASNTEAFFGQGTRLTVV.

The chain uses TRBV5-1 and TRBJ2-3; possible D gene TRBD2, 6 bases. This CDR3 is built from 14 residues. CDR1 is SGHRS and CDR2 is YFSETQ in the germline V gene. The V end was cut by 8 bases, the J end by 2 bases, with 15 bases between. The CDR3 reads CASRVGGVTDTQYF. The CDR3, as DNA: TGCGCCAGTAGAGTCGGAGGGGTCACAGATACGCAGTATTTT.

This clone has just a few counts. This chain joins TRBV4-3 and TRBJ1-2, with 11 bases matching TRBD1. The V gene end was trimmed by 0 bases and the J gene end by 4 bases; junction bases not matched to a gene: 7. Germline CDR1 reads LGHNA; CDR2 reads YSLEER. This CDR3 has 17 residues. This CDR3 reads CASSQEAGTGGVYGYTF. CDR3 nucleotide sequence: TGCGCCAGCAGCCAAGAGGCCGGGACAGGGGGTGTCTATGGCTACACCTTC.

CDR3 loop: CASSLDVGTEAFF. DNA of the CDR3: TGTGCCAGCAGCTTGGATGTGGGGACTGAAGCTTTCTTT. This sequence joins TRBV5-5 and TRBJ1-1; unclear D gene. V lost 0 bases, J lost 5 bases, and 8 bases lay in between. Germline V gene data show CDR1 as SGHKS and CDR2 as YYEKEE (reference sequence). The CDR3 spans 13 residues.

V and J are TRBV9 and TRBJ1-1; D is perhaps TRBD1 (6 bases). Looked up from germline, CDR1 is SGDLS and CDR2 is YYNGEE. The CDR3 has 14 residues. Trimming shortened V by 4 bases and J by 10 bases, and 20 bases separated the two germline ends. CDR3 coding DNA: TGTGCCAGCAGCCGACTTTCCGGGGCAGGGGTAGCTTTCTTT. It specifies CASSRLSGAGVAFF.

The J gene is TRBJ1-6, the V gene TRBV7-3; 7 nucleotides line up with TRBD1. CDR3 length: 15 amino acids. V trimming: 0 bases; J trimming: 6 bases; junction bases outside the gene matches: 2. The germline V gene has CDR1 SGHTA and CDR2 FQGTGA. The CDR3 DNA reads TGTGCCAGCAGCTTAACGGGACAGATTAATTCACCCCTCCACTTT. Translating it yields CASSLTGQINSPLHF.

The CDR3 protein is CASSLEAGLKTGELFF. The CDR3 DNA is TGCGCCAGCAGCTTGGAGGCAGGGTTAAAGACCGGGGAGCTGTTTTTT. The chain joins TRBV5-1 to TRBJ2-2; D is perhaps TRBD1 (5 bases). The CDR3 is 16 residues long. The germline V and J ends were trimmed by 0 bases and 5 bases, with 14 bases remaining between them. Germline CDR1 SGHRS, CDR2 YFSETQ.

The chain's CDR3 is CASGLGQQYSNQPQHF. CDR3 in DNA: TGTGCTAGTGGTTTGGGACAGCAGTATAGCAATCAGCCCCAGCATTTT. The J gene is TRBJ1-5, the V gene TRBV12-5; maybe TRBD1 (5 bases). This CDR3 contains 16 residues. Per germline, CDR1 LGHNT and CDR2 FRNRAP. Trimming stripped 1 base from V and 0 bases from J, with 10 bases between.

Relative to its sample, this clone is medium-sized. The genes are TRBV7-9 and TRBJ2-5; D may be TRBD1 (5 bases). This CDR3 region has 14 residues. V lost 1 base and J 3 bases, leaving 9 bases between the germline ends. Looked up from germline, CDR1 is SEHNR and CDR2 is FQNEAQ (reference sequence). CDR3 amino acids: CASSLVIGEETQYF. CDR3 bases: TGTGCCAGCAGCTTAGTCATAGGGGAAGAGACCCAGTACTTC.

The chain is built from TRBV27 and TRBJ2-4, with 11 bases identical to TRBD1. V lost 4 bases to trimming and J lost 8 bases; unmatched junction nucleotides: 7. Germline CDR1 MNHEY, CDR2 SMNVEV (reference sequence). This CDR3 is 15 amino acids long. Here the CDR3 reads CASSSGTGGRDIQYF. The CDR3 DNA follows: TGTGCCAGCAGTTCCGGGACAGGGGGTAGGGACATTCAGTACTTC.

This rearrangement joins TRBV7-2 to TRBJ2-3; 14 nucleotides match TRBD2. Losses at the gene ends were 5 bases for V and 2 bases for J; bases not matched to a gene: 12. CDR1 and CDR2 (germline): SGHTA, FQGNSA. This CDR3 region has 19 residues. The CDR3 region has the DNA TGTGCCAGCAGCCCAACCCCGGGACTAGCGGGGGCCCACACAGATACGCAGTATTTT. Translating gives CASSPTPGLAGAHTDTQYF.

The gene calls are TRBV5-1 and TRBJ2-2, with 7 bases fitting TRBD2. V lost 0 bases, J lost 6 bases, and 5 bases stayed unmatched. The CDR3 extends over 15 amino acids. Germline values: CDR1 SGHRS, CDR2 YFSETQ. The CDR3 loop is CASSLVQGGAGELFF. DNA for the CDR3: TGCGCCAGCAGCTTGGTTCAGGGAGGGGCCGGGGAGCTGTTTTTT.

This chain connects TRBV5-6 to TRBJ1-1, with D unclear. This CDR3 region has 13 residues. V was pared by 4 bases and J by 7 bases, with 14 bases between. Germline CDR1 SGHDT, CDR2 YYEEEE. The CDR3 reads CASSLGLLGEAFF. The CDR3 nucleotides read TGTGCCAGCAGCCTAGGCTTGCTGGGTGAAGCTTTCTTT.

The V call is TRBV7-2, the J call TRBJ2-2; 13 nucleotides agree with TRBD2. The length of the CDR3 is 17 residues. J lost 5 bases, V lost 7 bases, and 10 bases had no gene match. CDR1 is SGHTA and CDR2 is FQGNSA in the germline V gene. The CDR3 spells CASTPGLAGVSTGELFF. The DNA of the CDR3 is TGTGCCAGCACCCCTGGACTAGCGGGGGTTTCAACCGGGGAGCTGTTTTTT. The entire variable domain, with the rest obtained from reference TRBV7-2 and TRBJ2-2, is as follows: GAGVSQSPSNKVTEKGKDVELRCDPISGHTALYWYRQSLGQGLEFLIYFQGNSAPDKSGLPSDRFSAERTGGSVSTLTIQRTQQEDSAVYLCASTPGLAGVSTGELFFGEGSRLTVL.

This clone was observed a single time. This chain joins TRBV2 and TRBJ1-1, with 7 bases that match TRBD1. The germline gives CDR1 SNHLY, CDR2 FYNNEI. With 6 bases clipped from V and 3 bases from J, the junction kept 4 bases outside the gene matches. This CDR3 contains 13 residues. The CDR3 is CASRDRVDTEAFF. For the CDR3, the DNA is TGTGCCAGCAGAGACAGGGTAGACACTGAAGCTTTCTTT.